The rows below give T cell receptor beta chains drawn from one sample of a study of cytomegalovirus exposure and HLA in healthy donors. Generated by immunoSEQ multiplex PCR, the TCRdb table keeps only in-frame clones and is missing some. The sample has roughly 110,000 clones, less than 80% seen once. Input material: PBMCs. The receptors originated from a woman younger than 45 in good health and CMV-seronegative. CDR3s include the opening cysteine and the closing phenylalanine or tryptophan. A clone size is listed for some rows: how often the clone was seen (once, few, many), or a class if it is expanded.

V gene: TRBV9
J gene: TRBJ2-1
clone size: -
CDR3 protein: CASSVTVSSYNEQFF

V gene: TRBV6-5
J gene: TRBJ2-7
clone size: -
CDR3 protein: CASSSPGLGSYEQYF

V gene: TRBV29-1
J gene: TRBJ2-7
clone size: -
CDR3 protein: CSVGLAGPSYEQYF

V gene: TRBV6-4
J gene: TRBJ1-4
clone size: few
CDR3 protein: CASRGQGGEKLFF

V gene: TRBV10-3
J gene: TRBJ2-5
clone size: -
CDR3 protein: CAISESIRETQYF

V gene: TRBV16
J gene: TRBJ2-7
clone size: -
CDR3 protein: CASSQSVEGSLYEQYF

V gene: TRBV15
J gene: TRBJ2-3
clone size: -
CDR3 protein: CATSRLAGGLSTDTQYF

V gene: TRBV4-2
J gene: TRBJ2-7
clone size: -
CDR3 protein: CASSQDTAGDYEQYF

V gene: TRBV5-1
J gene: TRBJ1-2
clone size: -
CDR3 protein: CASSTDTGTGGYGYTF

V gene: TRBV7-9
J gene: TRBJ2-3
clone size: once
CDR3 protein: CASSGMGQGYTQYF

V gene: TRBV25-1
J gene: TRBJ2-5
clone size: -
CDR3 protein: CASRDSGRAETQYF

V gene: TRBV27
J gene: TRBJ2-7
clone size: -
CDR3 protein: CASSAGTSRSYEQYF

V gene: TRBV6-5
J gene: TRBJ2-6
clone size: few
CDR3 protein: CASRRAGANVLTF

V gene: TRBV27
J gene: TRBJ1-4
clone size: -
CDR3 protein: CASSSLQGVQEKLFF

V gene: TRBV6-1
J gene: TRBJ2-7
clone size: -
CDR3 protein: CASIGRELSYEQYF

V gene: TRBV9
J gene: TRBJ1-2
clone size: -
CDR3 protein: CASSEAGGAWYGYTF

V gene: TRBV5-8
J gene: TRBJ1-5
clone size: -
CDR3 protein: CASSRTDFNQPQHF

V gene: TRBV4-2
J gene: TRBJ2-1
clone size: -
CDR3 protein: CASSQVGRGEQFF

V gene: TRBV7-8
J gene: TRBJ1-2
clone size: -
CDR3 protein: CASSVRGPFKGDGYTF

V gene: TRBV5-6
J gene: TRBJ1-2
clone size: -
CDR3 protein: CASSLRTGFYGYTF

V gene: TRBV10-3
J gene: TRBJ2-7
clone size: -
CDR3 protein: CAISEAALNEQYF

V gene: TRBV13
J gene: TRBJ2-1
clone size: -
CDR3 protein: CASNFSPHTQGGSYNEQFF